The 28 T cell receptor beta chains below were found in one sample sequenced in a study of cytomegalovirus exposure and HLA in healthy donors. Primers for the PCR totalled 60 Vbeta and 13 Jbeta. Sequencing used immunoSEQ multiplex PCR; TCRdb keeps in-frame clones, though not all of them. The sample records 150,000 to 200,000 clones, 75% to 80% being singletons. The sequenced sample consisted of PBMCs. The receptors derive from a man between 35 and 55 years old in good health and CMV-seropositive.

Worth noting for this clone: The sample carries other DNA sequences with the same CDR3. The chain carries TRBV5-1 and TRBJ2-7; D is perhaps TRBD1 (6 bases). The CDR3 runs to 13 residues. CDR1 is SGHRS, CDR2 YFSETQ, per germline. Trimming took off 0 bases at V and 4 bases at J, with 8 bases between the two ends. CDR3 residues: CASSLVQGYEQYF. CDR3 sequence (DNA): TGCGCCAGCAGCTTGGTACAGGGATACGAGCAGTACTTC.

The V call is TRBV9, the J call TRBJ2-3; D perhaps matches TRBD2 (6 bases). The CDR3 sequence is 18 residues long. Germline assignment: CDR1 SGDLS and CDR2 YYNGEE. The V end lost 0 bases, the J end lost 4 bases, and 21 bases lay between the germline ends. This CDR3 is CASSVGPAPGEGPDTQYF. In DNA, the CDR3 is TGTGCCAGCAGCGTAGGACCCGCTCCGGGAGAGGGTCCAGATACGCAGTATTTT.

This chain links TRBV5-1 with TRBJ1-1; D is unresolved. The CDR3 is 13 residues long. Germline V CDR1 and CDR2: SGHRS, YFSETQ. The V gene lost 0 bases and the J gene lost 3 bases, with 6 bases spanning the gap. CDR3 DNA sequence: TGCGCCAGCAGCTTGGATGAGTACACTGAAGCTTTCTTT. Translation: CASSLDEYTEAFF.

V and J are TRBV5-4 and TRBJ1-2; D unclear. The CDR3 sequence is 13 residues long. Deletions cut 2 bases from V and 3 bases from J, with 8 bases between. Germline CDR1 reads SGHNT; CDR2 reads YYREEE (reference sequence). CDR3 DNA: TGTGCCAGCAGCTTACGGGGTGACTATGGCTACACCTTC. Its translation: CASSLRGDYGYTF.

The chain recombines TRBV19 with TRBJ2-5; 9 nucleotides match TRBD2. CDR3 length: 14 amino acids. CDR1 and CDR2 from the germline V gene are LNHDA and SQIVND (reference sequence). The ends lost 4 bases at V and 1 base at J; junction bases unmatched: 1. CDR3 sequence reads: CASSNSGGQETQYF. Here the CDR3 DNA reads TGTGCCAGTAGTAATAGCGGGGGCCAAGAGACCCAGTACTTC.

This chain links TRBV5-1 with TRBJ2-7; TRBD2 aligns across 13 bases. Trimming took 3 bases from V and 3 from J; bases not matched to a gene: 3. The CDR3 consists of 15 residues. Germline V gene lookup returns CDR1 SGHRS and CDR2 YFSETQ. The CDR3 region has the DNA TGCGCCAGCAGCTCGGGACTAGCGGGAATCTACGAGCAGTACTTC. This gives the protein CASSSGLAGIYEQYF.

This clone was seen a few times. The chain recombines TRBV28 with TRBJ1-6, with 8 bases lining up with TRBD1. Losses at the gene ends were 6 bases for V and 14 bases for J; bases not matched to a gene: 12. Germline assignment: CDR1 MDHEN and CDR2 SYDVKM. The CDR3 consists of 14 residues. DNA of the CDR3: TGTGCCAGCAGCCCTCCGGACAGGGTAGTTTCCCTCCACTTT. Translating it yields CASSPPDRVVSLHF.

The genes are TRBV7-9 and TRBJ2-7; 9 bases align to TRBD2. The CDR3 has 14 residues. In germline, CDR1 is SEHNR, CDR2 FQNEAQ (reference sequence). V dropped 5 bases and J dropped 5; count of bases not matched to a gene: 7. The CDR3, as DNA: TGTGCCAGCAGCAGAAGCGGGAGGCCCCACGAGCAGTACTTC. This translates into CASSRSGRPHEQYF.

V gene TRBV28 combines with J gene TRBJ2-7; no clear D gene. The length of the CDR3 is 12 residues. V was shortened by 5 bases and J by 2 bases, with 7 bases between the two germline ends. The germline gives CDR1 MDHEN, CDR2 SYDVKM. The CDR3 coding sequence is TGTGCCAGCAGTCCCTTTACCTACGAGCAGTACTTC. This encodes CASSPFTYEQYF.

V and J are TRBV5-1 and TRBJ2-6; 11 positions match TRBD2. The trim removed 3 bases at V and 2 bases at J, leaving 4 bases unmatched. Germline V gene lookup returns CDR1 SGHRS and CDR2 YFSETQ. The CDR3 length is 17 residues. Here the CDR3 DNA reads TGCGCCAGCAGCTCTCCGACTAGCGGGGCTGGGGCCAACGTCCTGACTTTC. This sequence encodes CASSSPTSGAGANVLTF.

The chain links TRBV7-9 to TRBJ1-1; D unclear. The V and J ends lost 2 bases and 1 base respectively, with 17 bases between them. The germline CDR1 and CDR2 sequences are SEHNR and FQNEAQ (reference sequence). The CDR3 is made up of 17 amino acids. CDR3 in amino acids: CASSLRGRTGWNTEAFF. The CDR3 bases are TGTGCCAGCAGCTTAAGAGGGAGAACCGGTTGGAACACTGAAGCTTTCTTT.

The rearrangement uses TRBV20-1 and TRBJ2-7; the D gene is possibly TRBD2 (5 bases). The germline V gene encodes CDR1 DFQATT and CDR2 SNEGSKA (reference sequence). The CDR3 is made up of 11 amino acids. Trimming cost V 6 bases and J 3 bases, with 9 bases left between them. For the CDR3, the DNA is TGCAGTGCGGAAGACTACTACGAGCAGTACTTC. Translated, it gives CSAEDYYEQYF.

This chain uses TRBV28 with TRBJ1-1, with no clear D. The ends were cut back, 5 bases at V and 11 bases at J, with 15 bases in the middle. In germline, CDR1 is MDHEN, CDR2 SYDVKM. The CDR3 totals 12 residues. The CDR3 is CASSQAHFAAFF. In DNA form, the CDR3 reads TGTGCCAGCAGTCAGGCCCACTTCGCTGCTTTCTTT. Together with reference TRBV28 and TRBJ1-1, the CDR3 gives the full variable domain: DVKVTQSSRYLVKRTGEKVFLECVQDMDHENMFWYRQDPGLGLRLIYFSYDVKMKEKGDIPEGYSVSREKKERFSLILESASTNQTSMYLCASSQAHFAAFFGQGTRLTVV.

The CDR3 loop is CASSIMGTNQKLFF. CDR3 nucleotide sequence: TGTGCCAGCAGCATTATGGGCACGAATCAAAAACTGTTTTTT. The J gene is TRBJ1-4, the V gene TRBV7-2; D is uncertain. The V end lost 5 bases, the J end lost 9 bases, and 16 bases lay between the germline ends. Germline V CDR1 and CDR2: SGHTA, FQGNSA. The CDR3 sequence is 14 residues long. Full variable domain (remainder filled in from reference TRBV7-2 and TRBJ1-4): GAGVSQSPSNKVTEKGKDVELRCDPISGHTALYWYRQSLGQGLEFLIYFQGNSAPDKSGLPSDRFSAERTGGSVSTLTIQRTQQEDSAVYLCASSIMGTNQKLFFGSGTQLSVL.

The rearrangement links TRBV7-6 to TRBJ2-3, with TRBD2 matching over 10 bases. Germline CDR1 and CDR2: SGHVS and FNYEAQ. The CDR3 loop spans 15 amino acids. J gave up 6 bases and V 5 bases, and 8 bases lay outside the gene matches. The DNA for the CDR3 is TGTGCCAGCAGCCGAGCGGGAGGGGTGGGTGATACGCAGTATTTT. This codes for CASSRAGGVGDTQYF.

V usage is TRBV10-3 and J usage is TRBJ1-2; D may be TRBD1 (6 bases). The CDR3 consists of 15 residues. Germline CDR1 ENHRY, CDR2 SYGVKD. V gave up 0 bases and J gave up 4 bases, with 12 bases separating them. The CDR3 loop reads CAISESAGAGYGYTF. CDR3 nucleotides: TGTGCCATCAGTGAGTCGGCAGGGGCCGGCTATGGCTACACCTTC.

This clone showed up just a few times. The V call is TRBV27, the J call TRBJ1-2; 8 nucleotides line up with TRBD1. This CDR3 has 13 residues. CDR1 MNHEY and CDR2 SMNVEV come from the germline V gene (reference sequence). The J segment lost 5 bases and the V segment lost 7 bases, leaving 6 bases of the junction unmatched. CDR3: CASTFGQGYGYTF. DNA of the CDR3: TGTGCCAGCACCTTCGGACAGGGTTATGGCTACACCTTC.

Only a few counts were recorded for this clone. This chain joins TRBV21-1 and TRBJ1-5. TRBV21-1 is described as a pseudogene. CDR3 size: 18 residues. CDR3 sequence: CASSKLRFSLDSNQPQHF. The CDR3 coding sequence is TGTGCCAGCAGCAAACTGAGGTTTTCCTTGGATAGCAATCAGCCCCAGCATTTT.

J is TRBJ1-2 and V is TRBV2; a possible D gene is TRBD1 (5 bases). With 1 base removed from V and 5 bases from J, the gap between germline ends came to 14 bases. Germline V gives CDR1 SNHLY, CDR2 FYNNEI. CDR3 length: 15 residues. CDR3: CASSEEGSPTYGYTF. CDR3 sequence (DNA): TGTGCCAGCAGTGAAGAGGGGTCCCCCACATATGGCTACACCTTC.

This chain connects TRBV7-9 to TRBJ1-2, with TRBD1 as a possible D gene (5 bases). The germline CDR1 and CDR2 sequences are SEHNR and FQNEAQ (reference sequence). V lost 1 base, J lost 7 bases, and 13 bases lay in between. The CDR3 spans 14 residues. The CDR3 loop reads CASSLGPGRAGYTF. Written as DNA, the CDR3 is TGTGCCAGCAGCTTAGGTCCAGGGCGAGCTGGCTACACCTTC.

A few counts support this clone. CDR3 sequence (DNA): TGTGCCAGCAGCTTAGCGTCTAGCGGGAGGTCACCAGAGCAGTTCTTC. This translates into CASSLASSGRSPEQFF. The genes are TRBV7-6 and TRBJ2-1, with 11 bases lining up with TRBD2. The CDR3 covers 16 residues. The V gene end was trimmed by 0 bases and the J gene end by 10 bases; junction bases not matched to a gene: 8. Germline CDR1 SGHVS, CDR2 FNYEAQ.

The chain couples TRBV5-5 to TRBJ2-5; the match to TRBD2 covers 8 bases. This CDR3 spans 15 amino acids. Trimming took 6 bases from V and 4 from J; bases not matched to a gene: 11. Germline lookup yields CDR1 SGHKS and CDR2 YYEKEE (reference sequence). CDR3 residues: CASNPKPGGRETQYF. DNA for the CDR3: TGTGCCAGCAACCCTAAACCGGGAGGGAGAGAGACCCAGTACTTC. Looking up the rest from reference TRBV5-5 and TRBJ2-5 gives the full variable domain: DAGVTQSPTHLIKTRGQQVTLRCSPISGHKSVSWYQQVLGQGPQFIFQYYEKEERGRGNFPDRFSARQFPNYSSELNVNALLLGDSALYLCASNPKPGGRETQYFGPGTRLLVL.

The chain is built from TRBV11-3 and TRBJ2-7; perhaps TRBD2 as D (6 bases). The CDR3 spans 14 residues. The V gene lost 6 bases and the J gene lost 0 bases, with 12 bases spanning the gap. Germline CDR1 reads SGHNT; CDR2 reads YENEEA. CDR3 coding DNA: TGTGCCAGCAGGATAGCGGTTAACTCCTACGAGCAGTACTTC. It translates to CASRIAVNSYEQYF.

The chain recombines TRBV19 with TRBJ1-1; a possible D gene is TRBD1 (5 bases). Germline V gene lookup returns CDR1 LNHDA and CDR2 SQIVND (reference sequence). The CDR3 covers 13 residues. V lost 2 bases to trimming and J lost 1 base, with 5 bases between them. This CDR3 is CASSITGNTEAFF. Written as DNA, the CDR3 is TGTGCCAGTAGTATAACAGGGAACACTGAAGCTTTCTTT.

The rearrangement joins TRBV18 to TRBJ2-7, with D possibly matching TRBD1 (5 bases). This CDR3 spans 17 amino acids. The germline CDR1 and CDR2 sequences are KGHSH and LQKENI. Trimming took 4 bases from V and 2 from J, leaving 21 bases between them. DNA of the CDR3: TGTGCCAGCTCACGGACCACGGACACCGACCGACCCTACGAGCAGTACTTC. Translated, it gives CASSRTTDTDRPYEQYF.

This chain connects TRBV7-9 to TRBJ2-7, with 10 nucleotides matching TRBD1. Germline V CDR1 and CDR2: SEHNR, FQNEAQ (reference sequence). The CDR3 runs to 13 residues. With 5 bases clipped from V and 2 bases from J, the junction kept 0 bases outside the gene matches. The CDR3 DNA is TGTGCCAGCAGCGGACAGGGGGCCTACGAGCAGTACTTC. Its translation is CASSGQGAYEQYF.

The chain recombines TRBV28 with TRBJ2-7, with D possibly matching TRBD2 (7 bases). The V end lost 8 bases, the J end lost 0 bases, and 11 bases lay between the germline ends. The CDR3 sequence is 13 residues long. Per germline, CDR1 MDHEN and CDR2 SYDVKM. In DNA, the CDR3 is TGTGCCAGCGGGGAGGGGGGCTCCTACGAGCAGTACTTC. This sequence encodes CASGEGGSYEQYF.

The chain links TRBV5-1 to TRBJ2-3; D is perhaps TRBD2 (5 bases). Germline V CDR1 and CDR2: SGHRS, YFSETQ. V lost 0 bases to trimming and J lost 0 bases, with 8 bases between them. The CDR3 is made up of 15 amino acids. DNA for the CDR3: TGCGCCAGCAGCTTGGGTGCGGGTAGCACAGATACGCAGTATTTT. Its translation is CASSLGAGSTDTQYF.